The T cell receptor (beta chain) under discussion was sequenced for a study of molecular identifiers for immune sequencing clone quantification. TCR libraries were built in bulk with a published protocol and specific TCR primers. TCRdb re-called the PCR reads through MiXCR, storing one row per CDR3 protein. Of 60,000 to 75,000 distinct CDR3 sequences in the sample, around 20% were seen once. As for this clonotype: Its antigen is not identified. A much bigger clone sits one base away, suggesting this may be a read error.

Sorted cell numbers of about 18,000 to 1,000,000, with 10%, 30% or 50% RNA, served as input for naive CD8 libraries. CDR1 and CDR2 from the germline V gene are MNHNS and SASEGT. The CDR3 is made up of 15 amino acids. Study results and caveats: Spiked Jurkat TCR RNA originating from one cell could reportedly be identified amid around 1 million naive cells. The share of molecules held by clones above 20 RNA copies was over 97% in effector cells and under 1% in naive cells.

This chain connects TRBV6-1 to TRBJ2-1, with TRBD2 matching 11 bases. The sample consisted of naive CD8+ T cells from blood, with Jurkat cell RNA spiked in. Subset meaning: FACS-sorted CD8+CD4-CCR7+CD45RA+ naive T cells. This receptor was taken from a human donor in good health. Some libraries in this study had Jurkat cell RNA spiked in. The CDR3 is CAGSEGTSGYNEQFF. The CDR3 DNA reads as TGTGCCGGCAGTGAAGGGACTAGCGGCTACAATGAGCAGTTCTTC.